This paragraph covers one T cell receptor (beta chain) sequence. As yet, its antigen is unknown. TCRdb keeps only in-frame clones here, not all; method: immunoSEQ multiplex PCR. In the table there are about 4,700 clones, more than 60% of which are singletons. This sample was taken from a study of neoadjuvant nivolumab and ipilimumab in lung cancer. Overall study context: Patients got nivolumab 3 mg/kg on days 1, 15 and 29; combination added ipilimumab 1 mg/kg day 1. The study, taken as a whole, reports: TCR sequencing covered a small number of samples. TCR richness and clonality were higher in tumors than adjacent uninvolved lung. From pretherapy to surgery, tumor richness and clonality rose with dual therapy.

The germline V gene encodes CDR1 SQVTM and CDR2 ANQGSEA. The V end lost 3 bases, the J end lost 2 bases, and 19 bases lay between the germline ends. CDR3 length equals 16 residues. J is TRBJ2-5 and V is TRBV29-1, with D possibly being TRBD2 (6 bases). Specimen: normal lung tissue adjacent to the tumor, collected after neoadjuvant nivolumab, alone or with ipilimumab, at or shortly before surgery. The sequence derives from an adult with non-small cell lung cancer. Some clones in this sample may be carry-over from other donors' samples. For the CDR3, the DNA is TGCAGCGTTGATCGAAGTACGGCCGCGGGACAAGAGACCCAGTACTTC. Translated: CSVDRSTAAGQETQYF.